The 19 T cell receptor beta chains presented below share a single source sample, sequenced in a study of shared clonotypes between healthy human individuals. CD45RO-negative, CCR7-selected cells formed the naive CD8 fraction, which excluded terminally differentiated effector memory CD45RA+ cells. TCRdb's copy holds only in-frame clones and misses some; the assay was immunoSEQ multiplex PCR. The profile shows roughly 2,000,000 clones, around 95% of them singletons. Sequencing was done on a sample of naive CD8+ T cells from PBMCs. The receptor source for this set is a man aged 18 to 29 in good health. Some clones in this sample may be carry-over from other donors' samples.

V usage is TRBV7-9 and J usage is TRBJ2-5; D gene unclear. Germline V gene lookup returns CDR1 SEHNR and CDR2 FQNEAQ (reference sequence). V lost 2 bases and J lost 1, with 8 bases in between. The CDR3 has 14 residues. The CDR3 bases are TGTGCCAGCAGCTTATATGGCAGCCAAGAGACCCAGTACTTC. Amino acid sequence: CASSLYGSQETQYF. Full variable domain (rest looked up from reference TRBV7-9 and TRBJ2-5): DTGVSQNPRHKITKRGQNVTFRCDPISEHNRLYWYRQTLGQGPEFLTYFQNEAQLEKSRLLSDRFSAERPKGSFSTLEIQRTEQGDSAMYLCASSLYGSQETQYFGPGTRLLVL.

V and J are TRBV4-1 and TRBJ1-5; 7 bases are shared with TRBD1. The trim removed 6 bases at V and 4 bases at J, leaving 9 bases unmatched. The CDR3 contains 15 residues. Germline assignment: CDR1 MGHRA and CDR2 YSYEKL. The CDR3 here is CASRITGAGNQPQHF. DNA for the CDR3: TGCGCCAGCAGGATAACAGGGGCCGGTAATCAGCCCCAGCATTTT.

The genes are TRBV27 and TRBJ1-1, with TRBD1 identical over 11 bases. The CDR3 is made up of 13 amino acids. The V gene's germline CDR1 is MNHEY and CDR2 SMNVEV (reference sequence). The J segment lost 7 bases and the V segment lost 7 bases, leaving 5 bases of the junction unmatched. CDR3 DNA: TGTGCCAGCATTGGGACAGGGGGTTTTGAAGCTTTCTTT. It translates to CASIGTGGFEAFF.

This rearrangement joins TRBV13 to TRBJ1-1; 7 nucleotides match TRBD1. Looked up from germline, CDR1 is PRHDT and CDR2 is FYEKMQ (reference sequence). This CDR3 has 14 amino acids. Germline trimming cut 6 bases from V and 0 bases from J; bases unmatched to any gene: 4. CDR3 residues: CASRYRGMNTEAFF. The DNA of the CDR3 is TGTGCCAGCAGATACAGGGGAATGAACACTGAAGCTTTCTTT.

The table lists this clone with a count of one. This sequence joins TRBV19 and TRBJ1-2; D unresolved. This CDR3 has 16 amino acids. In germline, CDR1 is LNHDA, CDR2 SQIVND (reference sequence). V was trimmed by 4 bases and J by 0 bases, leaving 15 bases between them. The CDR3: CASSNHVTEPNYGYTF. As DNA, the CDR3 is TGTGCCAGTAGTAATCACGTCACAGAGCCTAACTATGGCTACACCTTC.

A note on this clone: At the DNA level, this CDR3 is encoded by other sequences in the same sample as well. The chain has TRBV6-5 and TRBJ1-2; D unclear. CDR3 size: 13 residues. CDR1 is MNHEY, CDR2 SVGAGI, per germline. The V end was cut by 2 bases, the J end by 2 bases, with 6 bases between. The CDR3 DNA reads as TGTGCCAGCAGTTACACCGGCAACTATGGCTACACCTTC. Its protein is CASSYTGNYGYTF.

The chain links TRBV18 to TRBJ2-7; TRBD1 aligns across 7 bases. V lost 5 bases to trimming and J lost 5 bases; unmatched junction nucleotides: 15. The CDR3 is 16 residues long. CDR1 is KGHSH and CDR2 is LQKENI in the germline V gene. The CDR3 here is CASSEARQIDRDEQYF. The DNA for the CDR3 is TGTGCCAGCTCAGAGGCGAGGCAGATAGACAGGGACGAGCAGTACTTC.

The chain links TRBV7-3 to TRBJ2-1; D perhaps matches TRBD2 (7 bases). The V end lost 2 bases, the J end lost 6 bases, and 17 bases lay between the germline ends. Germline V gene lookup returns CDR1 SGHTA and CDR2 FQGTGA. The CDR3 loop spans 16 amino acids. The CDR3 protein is CASSLAGEGIFNEQFF. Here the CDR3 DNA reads TGTGCCAGCAGCTTAGCAGGGGAGGGGATCTTCAATGAGCAGTTCTTC.

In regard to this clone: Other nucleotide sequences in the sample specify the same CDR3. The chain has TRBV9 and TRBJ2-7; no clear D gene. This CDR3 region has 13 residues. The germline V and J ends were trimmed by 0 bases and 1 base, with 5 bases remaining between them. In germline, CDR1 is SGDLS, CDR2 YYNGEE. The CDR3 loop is CASSVDISYEQYF. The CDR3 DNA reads TGTGCCAGCAGCGTAGATATTTCCTACGAGCAGTACTTC.

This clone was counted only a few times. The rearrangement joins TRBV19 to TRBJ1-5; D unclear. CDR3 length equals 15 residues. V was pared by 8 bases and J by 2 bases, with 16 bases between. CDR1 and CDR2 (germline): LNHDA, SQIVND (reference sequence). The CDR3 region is CASRVEPGGNQPQHF. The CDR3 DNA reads TGTGCCAGTCGAGTGGAACCCGGGGGCAATCAGCCCCAGCATTTT. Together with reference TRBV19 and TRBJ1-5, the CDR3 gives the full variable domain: DGGITQSPKYLFRKEGQNVTLSCEQNLNHDAMYWYRQDPGQGLRLIYYSQIVNDFQKGDIAEGYSVSREKKESFPLTVTSAQKNPTAFYLCASRVEPGGNQPQHFGDGTRLSIL.

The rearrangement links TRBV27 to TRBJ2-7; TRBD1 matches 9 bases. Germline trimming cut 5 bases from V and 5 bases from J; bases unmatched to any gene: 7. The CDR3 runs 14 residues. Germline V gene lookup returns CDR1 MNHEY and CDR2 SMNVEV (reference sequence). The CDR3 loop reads CASSTRDRAHEQYF. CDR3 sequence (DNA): TGTGCCAGCAGTACCCGGGACAGGGCCCACGAGCAGTACTTC.

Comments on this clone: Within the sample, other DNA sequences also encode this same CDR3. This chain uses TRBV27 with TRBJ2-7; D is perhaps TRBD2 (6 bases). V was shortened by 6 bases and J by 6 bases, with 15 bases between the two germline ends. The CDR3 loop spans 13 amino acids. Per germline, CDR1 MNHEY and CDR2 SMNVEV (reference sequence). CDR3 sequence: CASSLGGSGEQYF. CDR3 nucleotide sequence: TGTGCCAGCAGCCTGGGGGGTTCCGGCGAGCAGTACTTC.

The CDR3 protein is CASSLGSGSYNEQFF. As DNA, the CDR3 is TGTGCCAGCAGCTTGGGTTCGGGCTCCTACAATGAGCAGTTCTTC. The gene calls are TRBV5-6 and TRBJ2-1; D uncertain. The CDR3 sequence is 15 residues long. Germline loops: CDR1 SGHDT, CDR2 YYEEEE. V was shortened by 0 bases and J by 0 bases, with 7 bases between the two germline ends.

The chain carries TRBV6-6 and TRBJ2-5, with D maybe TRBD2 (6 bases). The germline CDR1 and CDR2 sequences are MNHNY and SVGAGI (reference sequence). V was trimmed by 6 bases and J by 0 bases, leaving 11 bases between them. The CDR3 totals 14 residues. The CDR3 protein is CASSPTSNQETQYF. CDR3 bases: TGTGCCAGCAGCCCCACTAGCAACCAAGAGACCCAGTACTTC.

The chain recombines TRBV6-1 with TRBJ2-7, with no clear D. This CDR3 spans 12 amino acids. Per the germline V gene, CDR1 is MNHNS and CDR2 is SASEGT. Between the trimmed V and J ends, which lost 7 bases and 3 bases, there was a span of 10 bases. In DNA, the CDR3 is TGTGCCAGCAAAAGTACTCACTACGAGCAGTACTTC. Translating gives CASKSTHYEQYF.

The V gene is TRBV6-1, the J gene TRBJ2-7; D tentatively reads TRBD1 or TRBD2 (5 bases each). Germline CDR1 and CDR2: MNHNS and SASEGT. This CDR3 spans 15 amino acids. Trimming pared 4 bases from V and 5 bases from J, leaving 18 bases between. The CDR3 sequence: CASSGGRDPRDEQYF. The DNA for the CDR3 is TGTGCCAGCAGTGGGGGCCGGGACCCCCGCGACGAGCAGTACTTC.

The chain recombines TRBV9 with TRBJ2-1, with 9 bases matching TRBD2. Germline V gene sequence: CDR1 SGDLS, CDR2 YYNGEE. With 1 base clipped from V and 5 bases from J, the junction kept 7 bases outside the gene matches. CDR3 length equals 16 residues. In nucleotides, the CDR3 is TGTGCCAGCAGCGTACCGCGGGAGGGGCGGGACAATGAGCAGTTCTTC. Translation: CASSVPREGRDNEQFF.

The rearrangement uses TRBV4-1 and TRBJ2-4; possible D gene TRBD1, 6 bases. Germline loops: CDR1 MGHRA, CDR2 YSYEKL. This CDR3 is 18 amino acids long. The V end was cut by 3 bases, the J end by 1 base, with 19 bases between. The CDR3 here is CASSHLNRDGVAKNIQYF. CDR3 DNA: TGCGCCAGCAGCCACTTGAACAGGGACGGCGTGGCCAAAAACATTCAGTACTTC.

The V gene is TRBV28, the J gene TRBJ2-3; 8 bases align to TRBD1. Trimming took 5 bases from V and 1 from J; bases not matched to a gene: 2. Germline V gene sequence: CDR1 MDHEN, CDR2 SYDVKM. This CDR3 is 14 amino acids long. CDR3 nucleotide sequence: TGTGCCAGCAGTCCGACAGGGGGCACAGATACGCAGTATTTT. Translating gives CASSPTGGTDTQYF. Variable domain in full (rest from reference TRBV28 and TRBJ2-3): DVKVTQSSRYLVKRTGEKVFLECVQDMDHENMFWYRQDPGLGLRLIYFSYDVKMKEKGDIPEGYSVSREKKERFSLILESASTNQTSMYLCASSPTGGTDTQYFGPGTRLTVL.